Listed below are T cell receptor beta chains from one sample, sequenced in a study of monozygotic twins with inflammatory bowel disease. TCRdb reprocessed the 5' RACE reads, with one entry per CDR3 protein and no DNA. In all, the sample yields about 210,000 distinct CDR3 sequences. Sequencing was performed on blood. The receptor set was obtained from a human donor with ulcerative colitis or Crohn's disease, or a healthy co-twin of an affected twin (not recorded which). The CDR3 runs from the conserved cysteine through the conserved F or W.

TRBV20-1	TRBJ2-2	CSAPGDWGTGELFF
TRBV2	TRBJ2-1	CASSDAGTGYNNEQFF
TRBV30	TRBJ2-7	CAWSVKTGRMYEQYF
TRBV5-6	TRBJ2-5	CASSLYRRLEETQYF
TRBV5-1	TRBJ2-5	CASSLQGEETQYF
TRBV7-2	TRBJ2-6	CASKTGTGLFGANVLTF
TRBV20-1	TRBJ1-2	CSARGQGGYTF
TRBV5-5	TRBJ1-1	CASSPTGARGNTEAFF
TRBV5-1	TRBJ2-5	CASSYGERGPGETQYF
TRBV3-1	TRBJ1-6	CASSPRTGANSPLHF
TRBV27	TRBJ2-7	CASSSLGLGAEQYF
TRBV3-1	TRBJ2-3	CASSQGQAPSSF
TRBV9	TRBJ2-5	CASSVGAVNQETQYF
TRBV7-2	TRBJ2-5	CASSLRTSGMETQYF